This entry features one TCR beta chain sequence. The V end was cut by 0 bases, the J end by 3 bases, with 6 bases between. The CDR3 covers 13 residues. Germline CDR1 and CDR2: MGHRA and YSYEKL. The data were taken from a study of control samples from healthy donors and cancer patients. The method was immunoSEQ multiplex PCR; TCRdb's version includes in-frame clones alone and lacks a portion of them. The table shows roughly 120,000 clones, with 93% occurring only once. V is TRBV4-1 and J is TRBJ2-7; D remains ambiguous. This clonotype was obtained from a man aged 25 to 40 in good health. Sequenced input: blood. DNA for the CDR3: TGCGCCAGCAGCCAAGATTGGGTCTACGAGCAGTACTTC. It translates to CASSQDWVYEQYF.